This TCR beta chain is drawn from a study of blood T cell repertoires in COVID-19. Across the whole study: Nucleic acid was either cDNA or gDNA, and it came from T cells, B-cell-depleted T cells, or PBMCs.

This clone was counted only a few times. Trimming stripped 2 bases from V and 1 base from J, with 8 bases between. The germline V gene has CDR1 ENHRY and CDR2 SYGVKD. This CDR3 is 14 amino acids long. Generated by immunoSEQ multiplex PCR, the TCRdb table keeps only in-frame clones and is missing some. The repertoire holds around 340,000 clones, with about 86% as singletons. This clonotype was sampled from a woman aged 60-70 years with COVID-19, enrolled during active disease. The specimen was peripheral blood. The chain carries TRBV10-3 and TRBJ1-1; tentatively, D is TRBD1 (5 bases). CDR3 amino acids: CAISERGGNTEAFF. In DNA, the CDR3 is TGTGCCATCAGTGAGCGGGGGGGGAACACTGAAGCTTTCTTT.